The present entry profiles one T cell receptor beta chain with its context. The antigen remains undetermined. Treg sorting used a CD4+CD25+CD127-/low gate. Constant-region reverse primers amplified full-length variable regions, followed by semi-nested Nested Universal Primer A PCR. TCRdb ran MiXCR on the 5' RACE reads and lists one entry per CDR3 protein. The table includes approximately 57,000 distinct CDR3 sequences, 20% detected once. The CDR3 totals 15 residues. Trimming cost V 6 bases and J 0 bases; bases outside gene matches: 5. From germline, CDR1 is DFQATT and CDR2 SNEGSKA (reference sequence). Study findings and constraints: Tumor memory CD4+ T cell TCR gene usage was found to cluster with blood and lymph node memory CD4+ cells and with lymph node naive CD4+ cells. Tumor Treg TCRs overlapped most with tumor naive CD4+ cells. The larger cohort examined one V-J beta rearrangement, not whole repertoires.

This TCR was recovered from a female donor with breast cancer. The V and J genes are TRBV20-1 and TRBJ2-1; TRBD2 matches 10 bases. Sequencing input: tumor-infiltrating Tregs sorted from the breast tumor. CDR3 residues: CSAIAGGSSYNEQFF. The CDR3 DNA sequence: TGCAGTGCCATAGCGGGAGGCAGCTCCTACAATGAGCAGTTCTTC.